This T cell receptor beta chain stems from a study of cytomegalovirus exposure and HLA in healthy donors. Broader study findings: When analyzed later, a missense DCLRE1C variant was found to be linked to TCR beta V- and J-gene trimming. The authors later found most CMV-associated TCR beta chains appeared HLA-restricted.

60 Vbeta and 13 Jbeta primers were used in PCR. Generated by immunoSEQ multiplex PCR, the TCRdb table keeps only in-frame clones and is missing some. This table holds about 140,000 clones, 80% found once. With 0 bases removed from V and 5 bases from J, the gap between germline ends came to 13 bases. From germline, CDR1 is MGHRA and CDR2 YSYEKL. This CDR3 contains 15 residues. With regard to this clone: What it binds is not known.

This chain links TRBV4-1 with TRBJ1-1, with D tentatively TRBD1 (5 bases). The sequenced sample consisted of PBMCs. This clonotype was sampled from a female donor in good health and CMV-seronegative. The chain's CDR3 is CASSQDPTVKTEAFF. The CDR3 nucleotides read TGCGCCAGCAGCCAAGATCCGACAGTCAAGACTGAAGCTTTCTTT.